These 3 T cell receptor beta chains were sequenced from one sample in a study of technical replicates of blood from a handful of donors. TCRdb keeps only in-frame clones here, not all; method: immunoSEQ multiplex PCR. The sample has under 70,000 clones, about 90% seen once. The sample was T cells isolated from PBMCs. Every receptor here comes from a human donor in good health.

This chain connects TRBV9 to TRBJ2-1; 7 positions agree with TRBD2. With V trimmed by 0 bases and J by 5 bases, 8 bases remained unmatched. Germline V gives CDR1 SGDLS, CDR2 YYNGEE. The CDR3 sequence is 16 residues long. CDR3 DNA: TGTGCCAGCAGCGTAGATTTTGCGGGAGCGGACAATGAGCAGTTCTTC. Translated, it gives CASSVDFAGADNEQFF.

The chain is built from TRBV28 and TRBJ2-3, with 8 bases lining up with TRBD2. Germline lookup yields CDR1 MDHEN and CDR2 SYDVKM. The V and J ends lost 4 bases and 2 bases, in that order; junction bases with no gene match: 5. CDR3 length equals 15 residues. CDR3 sequence reads: CASSSTLAATDTQYF. The CDR3, as DNA: TGTGCCAGCAGTTCGACACTAGCGGCCACAGATACGCAGTATTTT.

The chain uses TRBV19 and TRBJ2-7, with TRBD1 identical over 9 bases. Per germline, CDR1 LNHDA and CDR2 SQIVND (reference sequence). The CDR3 loop spans 16 amino acids. V trimming: 8 bases; J trimming: 3 bases; junction bases outside the gene matches: 14. In DNA form, the CDR3 reads TGTGCCAGTGGGACTATCCGGGACAGGGTCTTCTACGAGCAGTACTTC. It is translated as CASGTIRDRVFYEQYF.